One and the same sample provided the 20 T cell receptor beta chains below, sequenced in a study of blood T cell repertoires in COVID-19. Method: immunoSEQ multiplex PCR; TCRdb's copy keeps in-frame clones and lacks some. Here the sample spans about 120,000 clones, approximately 83% being singletons. Input material: peripheral blood. The receptors come from a man aged 60 to 69 with acute or convalescent COVID-19.

CDR3 in DNA: TGTGCCAGCAGTGAAGACAGGGCGAGGGGTGAGACCCAGTACTTC. Protein product: CASSEDRARGETQYF. The chain carries TRBV2 and TRBJ2-5, with TRBD1 as a possible D gene (6 bases). V shed 1 base and J shed 5 bases, with 14 bases lying between them. This CDR3 contains 15 residues. The germline V gene encodes CDR1 SNHLY and CDR2 FYNNEI.

This clone was observed once. V and J are TRBV2 and TRBJ2-2, with 7 nucleotides matching TRBD1. V shed 8 bases and J 0 bases; nucleotides not matched to a gene: 9. Germline CDR1 SNHLY, CDR2 FYNNEI. The CDR3 runs to 16 residues. CDR3 in amino acids: CASGLQGITNTGELFF. The CDR3 nucleotides are TGTGCCAGCGGCCTACAGGGGATAACGAACACCGGGGAGCTGTTTTTT.

V and J are TRBV5-1 and TRBJ1-2, with 8 nucleotides matching TRBD1. Trimming took 3 bases from V and 4 from J; bases not matched to a gene: 5. CDR3 length: 14 amino acids. Germline V gene lookup returns CDR1 SGHRS and CDR2 YFSETQ. CDR3 in DNA: TGCGCCAGCAGCTCCGGACAGGGTTTCTATGGCTACACCTTC. Protein sequence: CASSSGQGFYGYTF.

The chain joins TRBV19 to TRBJ1-2, with TRBD1 matching 7 bases. V shed 3 bases, J shed 4 bases, and the junction held 8 bases outside the gene matches. The germline V gene encodes CDR1 LNHDA and CDR2 SQIVND (reference sequence). The CDR3 runs 15 residues. In DNA, the CDR3 is TGTGCCAGTAGTATTTTAGGGGGCGCGCTCTATGGCTACACCTTC. Translating gives CASSILGGALYGYTF.

V is TRBV27 and J is TRBJ2-3; 14 bases align to TRBD2. This CDR3 is 17 amino acids long. Germline lookup yields CDR1 MNHEY and CDR2 SMNVEV (reference sequence). Trimming cost V 6 bases and J 2 bases; bases outside gene matches: 7. CDR3 sequence: CASRGLAGGRPTDTQYF. In nucleotides, the CDR3 is TGTGCCAGCAGAGGACTAGCGGGAGGCCGACCCACAGATACGCAGTATTTT.

V and J are TRBV20-1 and TRBJ1-2; TRBD1 aligns across 7 bases. The CDR3 runs to 14 residues. V trimming: 3 bases; J trimming: 4 bases; junction bases outside the gene matches: 8. Germline loops: CDR1 DFQATT, CDR2 SNEGSKA (reference sequence). CDR3 in amino acids: CSASHRQGGYGYTF. CDR3 sequence (DNA): TGCAGTGCTAGTCATCGACAGGGCGGCTATGGCTACACCTTC.

The V and J genes are TRBV2 and TRBJ1-3; possible D gene TRBD1, 6 bases. The germline CDR1 and CDR2 sequences are SNHLY and FYNNEI. V was trimmed by 6 bases and J by 1 base, leaving 10 bases between them. This CDR3 spans 14 amino acids. Written as DNA, the CDR3 is TGTGCCAGCAGACAGGGTTGGTCTGGAAACACCATATATTTT. As protein: CASRQGWSGNTIYF.

This chain links TRBV9 with TRBJ2-3, with TRBD2 as a possible D gene (5 bases). The CDR3 length is 15 residues. Germline V gene lookup returns CDR1 SGDLS and CDR2 YYNGEE. Between the trimmed V and J ends, which lost 1 base and 0 bases, there was a span of 9 bases. CDR3: CASSVSGGSTDTQYF. The CDR3 DNA follows: TGTGCCAGCAGCGTATCTGGCGGGAGCACAGATACGCAGTATTTT.

The chain carries TRBV19 and TRBJ2-2, with D perhaps matching TRBD1 (6 bases). V shed 4 bases and J shed 6 bases, with 12 bases lying between them. The germline CDR1 and CDR2 sequences are LNHDA and SQIVND (reference sequence). The CDR3 has 14 residues. The CDR3 region is CASSRGLEAGELFF. The DNA for the CDR3 is TGTGCCAGTAGTAGGGGGCTGGAAGCCGGGGAGCTGTTTTTT.

The CDR3 bases are TGTGCCAGCAGCTTAGTTCGGGAACGGAATGAGCAGTTCTTC. Translating it yields CASSLVRERNEQFF. V usage is TRBV7-9 and J usage is TRBJ2-1; TRBD2 might be the D (5 bases). Per germline, CDR1 SEHNR and CDR2 FQNEAQ (reference sequence). The V gene lost 1 base and the J gene lost 7 bases, with 11 bases spanning the gap. CDR3 length: 14 amino acids.

The rearrangement joins TRBV19 to TRBJ1-2; 7 positions match TRBD1. With V trimmed by 9 bases and J by 8 bases, 6 bases remained unmatched. The CDR3 is made up of 11 amino acids. Germline CDR1 is LNHDA and CDR2 is SQIVND (reference sequence). DNA of the CDR3: TGTGCCAGGCAGGGGGTTGGGGGCTACACCTTC. It translates to CARQGVGGYTF.

The chain employs TRBV7-3 and TRBJ2-3; TRBD2 matches at 8 bases. Trimming at V came to 5 bases and at J to 12 bases, leaving 10 bases not matched to a gene. Germline CDR1 SGHTA, CDR2 FQGTGA. The CDR3 sequence is 13 residues long. The CDR3 sequence: CASSAGGLDRQYF. In DNA form, the CDR3 reads TGTGCCAGCAGCGCGGGGGGCCTGGACCGTCAGTATTTT. The complete variable domain, with remaining parts taken from reference TRBV7-3 and TRBJ2-3, reads GAGVSQTPSNKVTEKGKYVELRCDPISGHTALYWYRQSLGQGPEFLIYFQGTGAADDSGLPNDRFFAVRPEGSVSTLKIQRTERGDSAVYLCASSAGGLDRQYFGPGTRLTVL.

This chain uses TRBV28 with TRBJ2-2; 8 bases fit TRBD1. Germline V gene sequence: CDR1 MDHEN, CDR2 SYDVKM. The trim removed 8 bases at V and 2 bases at J, leaving 16 bases unmatched. The CDR3 extends over 18 amino acids. CDR3 residues: CASGRRTGKGRNTGELFF. CDR3 DNA sequence: TGTGCCAGCGGCAGACGGACAGGGAAGGGTCGTAACACCGGGGAGCTGTTTTTT.

The CDR3 nucleotides read TGTGCCTGGACCCCTTCCTCTCCCGATACGCAGTATTTT. Translated: CAWTPSSPDTQYF. The gene calls are TRBV30 and TRBJ2-3, with D uncertain. Germline CDR1 is GTSNPN and CDR2 is SVGIG (reference sequence). The CDR3 loop spans 13 amino acids. V dropped 4 bases and J dropped 6 bases, with 14 bases sitting between them.

This clone has just one count. This chain connects TRBV7-9 to TRBJ2-5; TRBD1 matches at 9 bases. The CDR3 sequence is 13 residues long. V shed 11 bases and J 5 bases; nucleotides not matched to a gene: 9. Germline CDR1 is SEHNR and CDR2 is FQNEAQ (reference sequence). CDR3 coding DNA: TGTGCCCAGCGGGACAGGGCAGGGGAGACCCAGTACTTC. Translation gives CAQRDRAGETQYF.

The chain employs TRBV5-1 and TRBJ2-3; 11 nucleotides align to TRBD2. V lost 4 bases, J lost 3 bases, and 10 bases stayed unmatched. This CDR3 is 17 amino acids long. Germline V CDR1 and CDR2: SGHRS, YFSETQ. The CDR3 nucleotides read TGCGCCAGCAGCCCGAGGCCCGGGACTAGCGGTACAGATACGCAGTATTTT. It specifies CASSPRPGTSGTDTQYF.

The J gene is TRBJ2-3, the V gene TRBV28; no definite D call. Germline CDR1 and CDR2: MDHEN and SYDVKM. The CDR3 spans 13 residues. Trimming shortened V by 6 bases and J by 4 bases, and 11 bases separated the two germline ends. In DNA form, the CDR3 reads TGTGCCAGCAGCCTCAGAAATGCAGATACGCAGTATTTT. Protein product: CASSLRNADTQYF.

The chain joins TRBV23-1 to TRBJ2-2; 9 bases line up with TRBD1. TRBV23-1 is known as an ORF, though its function is uncertain. The trim removed 1 base at V and 1 base at J, leaving 10 bases unmatched. This CDR3 has 19 amino acids. The CDR3 spells CASSQWLQGAGLNTGELFF. The DNA for the CDR3 is TGCGCCAGCAGTCAATGGCTACAGGGGGCGGGCTTGAACACCGGGGAGCTGTTTTTT.

V usage is TRBV11-1 and J usage is TRBJ1-1; no clear D. This CDR3 comprises 13 residues. V was trimmed by 0 bases and J by 5 bases, leaving 7 bases between them. Per germline, CDR1 SGHAT and CDR2 FQDESV (reference sequence). The CDR3 region has the DNA TGTGCCAGCAGCTTAGCGCTGCGGACTGAAGCTTTCTTT. It translates to CASSLALRTEAFF. Combining the CDR3 with reference TRBV11-1 and TRBJ1-1 gives the whole variable domain EAEVAQSPRYKITEKSQAVAFWCDPISGHATLYWYRQILGQGPELLVQFQDESVVDDSQLPKDRFSAERLKGVDSTLKIQPAELGDSAMYLCASSLALRTEAFFGQGTRLTVV.

V and J are TRBV19 and TRBJ2-2; the match to TRBD1 covers 9 bases. The V gene's germline CDR1 is LNHDA and CDR2 SQIVND (reference sequence). V trimming: 5 bases; J trimming: 7 bases; junction bases outside the gene matches: 17. The CDR3 length is 18 residues. The CDR3 reads CASSDPTGTGILGGELFF. The CDR3 DNA reads TGTGCCAGTAGTGACCCCACCGGGACAGGGATATTGGGCGGGGAGCTGTTTTTT.